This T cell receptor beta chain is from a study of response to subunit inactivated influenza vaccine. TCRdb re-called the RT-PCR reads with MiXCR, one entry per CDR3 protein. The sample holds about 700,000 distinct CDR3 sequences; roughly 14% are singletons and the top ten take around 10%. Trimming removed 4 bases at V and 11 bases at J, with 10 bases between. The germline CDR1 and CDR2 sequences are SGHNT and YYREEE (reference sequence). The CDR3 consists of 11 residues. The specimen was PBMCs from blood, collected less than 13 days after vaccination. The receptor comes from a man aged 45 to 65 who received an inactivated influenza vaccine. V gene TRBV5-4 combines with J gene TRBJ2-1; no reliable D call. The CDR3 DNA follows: TGTGCCAGCAGCCTGAGAGGACAGCAGTTCTTC. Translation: CASSLRGQQFF.